A selection of T cell receptor beta chains follows, all from one sample in a study of technical replicates of blood from four donors. Repertoires were generated with immunoSEQ multiplex PCR, while TCRdb's copy carries only in-frame clones and drops some. The data hold 60,000 to 90,000 clones, with around nine tenths observed a single time. The specimen was T cells isolated from PBMCs. These receptors all come from a human donor in good health. CDR3s include the opening cysteine and the closing phenylalanine or tryptophan. The order of the fields is D gene, J gene, clone size, V gene, CDR3 protein, CDR3 DNA. A D gene is named only where the DNA matches it firmly. Only part of the rows carry a size: once, few, many, or a class if the clone is expanded.

>TRBD2|TRBJ2-1|NA|TRBV27
CASSTLLLAGVGNEQFF
TGTGCCAGCAGTACCCTCCTACTAGCGGGAGTTGGGAATGAGCAGTTCTTC
>TRBD1|TRBJ1-2|NA|TRBV14
CASSPLGQGARDGYTF
TGTGCCAGCAGCCCATTGGGACAGGGGGCGCGAGATGGCTACACCTTC
>TRBD1|TRBJ1-1|few|TRBV2
CASRKGQVNTEAFF
TGTGCCAGCAGAAAGGGACAGGTTAACACTGAAGCTTTCTTT
>NA|TRBJ1-4|NA|TRBV30
CAWAGTNEKLFF
TGTGCCTGGGCGGGAACTAATGAAAAACTGTTTTTT
>NA|TRBJ2-1|NA|TRBV28
CASGLEGGNEQFF
TGTGCCAGCGGGTTGGAGGGCGGCAATGAGCAGTTCTTC
>TRBD1|TRBJ1-5|NA|TRBV5-4
CASSLDRGSNQPQHF
TGTGCCAGCAGCTTGGACAGGGGATCCAATCAGCCCCAGCATTTT
>NA|TRBJ1-1|NA|TRBV19
CASSTGYTEAFF
TGTGCCAGTAGTACAGGGTACACTGAAGCTTTCTTT
>NA|TRBJ2-7|NA|TRBV4-3
CASSQGASGFYEQYF
TGCGCCAGCAGCCAAGGAGCCAGCGGGTTCTACGAGCAGTACTTC
>TRBD2|TRBJ2-3|NA|TRBV19
CASSPRAREGRYTQYF
TGTGCCAGTAGTCCTAGGGCCAGGGAGGGCCGTTATACGCAGTATTTT
>TRBD2|TRBJ2-3|NA|TRBV13
CASSPAAGGPDTQYF
TGTGCCAGCAGCCCGGCGGCGGGAGGGCCAGATACGCAGTATTTT
>NA|TRBJ2-2|NA|TRBV27
CASSSTGELFF
TGTGCCAGCAGCTCCACCGGGGAGCTGTTTTTT
>NA|TRBJ1-1|NA|TRBV9
CASSPRGQMNTEAFF
TGTGCCAGCAGCCCCCGAGGACAGATGAACACTGAAGCTTTCTTT
>NA|TRBJ2-3|once|TRBV9
CASSGGGTVPPDTQYF
TGTGCCAGCAGCGGCGGAGGGACAGTTCCTCCAGATACGCAGTATTTT
>NA|TRBJ2-7|NA|TRBV6-5
CASSYSLSGRYEQYF
TGTGCCAGCAGTTACTCGTTATCAGGGAGGTACGAGCAGTACTTC
>TRBD2|TRBJ2-1|NA|TRBV5-1
CASSSLAGLQEEQFF
TGCGCCAGCAGCTCACTAGCGGGGCTACAGGAAGAGCAGTTCTTC
>NA|TRBJ1-3|NA|TRBV19
CASSIDGADYRNTIYF
TGTGCCAGTAGTATCGATGGGGCAGATTACCGAAACACCATATATTTT
>TRBD1|TRBJ2-5|NA|TRBV25-1
CASRGTGGQETQYF
TGTGCCAGCAGGGGGACAGGGGGCCAAGAGACCCAGTACTTC
>TRBD1|TRBJ2-2|NA|TRBV6-5
CASSYSHRGNTGELFF
TGTGCCAGCAGTTACTCGCACAGGGGCAACACCGGGGAGCTGTTTTTT
>NA|TRBJ2-2|NA|TRBV10-3
CAISGQSQGMNGELFF
TGTGCCATCAGTGGCCAGTCCCAGGGGATGAACGGGGAGCTGTTTTTT
>NA|TRBJ2-5|NA|TRBV7-9
CASSPWTGQETQYF
TGTGCCAGCAGCCCCTGGACGGGACAAGAGACCCAGTACTTC
>TRBD1|TRBJ2-7|NA|TRBV27
CASSPGTGGSEQYF
TGTGCCAGCAGTCCCGGGACAGGGGGAAGCGAGCAGTACTTC
>TRBD1|TRBJ2-7|once|TRBV6-1
CASSSRDRGFYEQYF
TGTGCCAGCAGTAGCCGGGACAGGGGATTTTACGAGCAGTACTTC
>NA|TRBJ1-5|NA|TRBV30
CAWSTGRGNQPQHF
TGTGCCTGGAGTACAGGGCGAGGCAATCAGCCCCAGCATTTT
>NA|TRBJ2-1|NA|TRBV2
CASSEGASTYNEQFF
TGTGCCAGCAGTGAAGGAGCCTCGACCTACAATGAGCAGTTCTTC
>NA|TRBJ1-1|few|TRBV14
CASSQVPGEVTEAFF
TGTGCCAGCAGCCAAGTTCCTGGGGAGGTAACTGAAGCTTTCTTT
>TRBD2|TRBJ2-3|NA|TRBV11-2
CASSPRGGGTPDTQYF
TGTGCCAGCAGCCCCCGGGGGGGCGGGACCCCAGATACGCAGTATTTT
>NA|TRBJ2-2|NA|TRBV6-6
CASSLTGELFF
TGTGCCAGCAGTCTCACCGGGGAGCTGTTTTTT
>NA|TRBJ2-5|NA|TRBV10-3
CAISESRGQETQYF
TGTGCCATCAGTGAGTCTAGGGGCCAAGAGACCCAGTACTTC
>NA|TRBJ1-3|NA|TRBV9
CASSVGWGESGNTIYF
TGTGCCAGCAGCGTAGGATGGGGAGAAAGTGGAAACACCATATATTTT
>NA|TRBJ1-1|few|TRBV6-5
CASRQNTEAFF
TGTGCCAGCCGACAGAACACTGAAGCTTTCTTT
>NA|TRBJ1-1|NA|TRBV5-4
CASNIQGPLTEAFF
TGTGCCAGCAACATACAGGGCCCATTGACTGAAGCTTTCTTT
>NA|TRBJ2-6|NA|TRBV7-3
CASSTTLASGANVLTF
TGTGCCAGCAGCACTACCCTAGCTTCTGGGGCCAACGTCCTGACTTTC
>NA|TRBJ1-1|few|TRBV7-3
CASSPAVLNTEAFF
TGTGCCAGCAGCCCCGCGGTCTTGAACACTGAAGCTTTCTTT
>TRBD1|TRBJ1-2|NA|TRBV19
CATLTGDHYGYTF
TGTGCCACCCTGACAGGGGATCACTATGGCTACACCTTC
>NA|TRBJ1-5|once|TRBV2
CAGEIKTGSWQPQHF
TGTGCCGGAGAAATTAAGACAGGCAGCTGGCAGCCCCAGCATTTT
>TRBD1|TRBJ1-1|few|TRBV6-5
CASRPRTGGSTEAFF
TGTGCCAGCAGGCCCCGGACAGGGGGGAGCACTGAAGCTTTCTTT
>TRBD2|TRBJ2-2|NA|TRBV7-6
CASSLGTSGSGGELFF
TGTGCCAGCAGTCTGGGGACTAGCGGGAGTGGCGGGGAGCTGTTTTTT
>NA|TRBJ1-2|NA|TRBV18
CASSPYTGESSYGYTF
TGTGCCAGCTCACCTTACACGGGGGAATCAAGCTATGGCTACACCTTC
>NA|TRBJ1-5|once|TRBV19
CASMRGGSNQPQHF
TGTGCCAGTATGAGGGGAGGTAGCAATCAGCCCCAGCATTTT
>NA|TRBJ1-5|few|TRBV4-1
CASSQDGLPNQPQHF
TGCGCCAGCAGCCAAGACGGACTGCCCAATCAGCCCCAGCATTTT
>NA|TRBJ2-7|NA|TRBV9
CASSVGSGVYDYEQYF
TGTGCCAGCAGCGTAGGCTCGGGGGTCTATGACTACGAGCAGTACTTC
>NA|TRBJ2-7|once|TRBV11-2
CASSLNLEGEYHEQYF
TGTGCCAGCAGCTTAAATCTAGAGGGAGAGTATCACGAGCAGTACTTC
>NA|TRBJ1-1|NA|TRBV18
CASSPRQTNTEAFF
TGTGCCAGCTCACCGCGACAGACGAACACTGAAGCTTTCTTT
>NA|TRBJ1-1|NA|TRBV11-2
CASSLNRRQAGSAAFF
TGTGCCAGCAGCCTCAACCGCCGACAGGCTGGGTCTGCGGCTTTCTTT
>NA|TRBJ1-1|NA|TRBV5-1
CASSIEDTEAFF
TGCGCCAGCAGCATCGAGGACACTGAAGCTTTCTTT
>NA|TRBJ2-3|NA|TRBV19
CASSIDLPGSSTDTQYF
TGTGCCAGTAGTATAGATCTGCCAGGATCGAGCACAGATACGCAGTATTTT
>NA|TRBJ1-1|NA|TRBV5-4
CASSLDGGYTEAFF
TGTGCCAGCAGCTTGGATGGCGGGTACACTGAAGCTTTCTTT
>NA|TRBJ2-1|NA|TRBV11-2
CASSRTGTTYNEQFF
TGTGCCAGCAGCAGAACAGGGACAACTTACAATGAGCAGTTCTTC
>NA|TRBJ2-1|once|TRBV12-5
CASGLPLISRSNEQFF
TGTGCTAGTGGTTTGCCCCTAATATCGCGGAGCAATGAGCAGTTCTTC
>NA|TRBJ2-5|NA|TRBV27
CASSSGTPYQETQYF
TGTGCCAGCAGTTCCGGGACTCCGTACCAAGAGACCCAGTACTTC
>NA|TRBJ2-5|NA|TRBV5-5
CASSGDSQETQYF
TGTGCCAGCAGCGGCGACAGTCAAGAGACCCAGTACTTC
>NA|TRBJ2-5|NA|TRBV7-3
CASSLTGLGAETQYF
TGTGCCAGCAGCTTAACGGGGTTGGGGGCAGAGACCCAGTACTTC
>NA|TRBJ2-7|once|TRBV5-4
CASSLQGQDEQYF
TGTGCCAGCAGCTTGCAGGGGCAGGATGAGCAGTACTTC
>TRBD1|TRBJ1-1|NA|TRBV30
CAWNPGTAYTEAFF
TGTGCCTGGAATCCCGGGACAGCCTACACTGAAGCTTTCTTT
>TRBD1|TRBJ2-2|NA|TRBV4-2
CASSQPGQGHGELFF
TGTGCCAGCAGCCAGCCGGGACAGGGGCACGGGGAGCTGTTTTTT